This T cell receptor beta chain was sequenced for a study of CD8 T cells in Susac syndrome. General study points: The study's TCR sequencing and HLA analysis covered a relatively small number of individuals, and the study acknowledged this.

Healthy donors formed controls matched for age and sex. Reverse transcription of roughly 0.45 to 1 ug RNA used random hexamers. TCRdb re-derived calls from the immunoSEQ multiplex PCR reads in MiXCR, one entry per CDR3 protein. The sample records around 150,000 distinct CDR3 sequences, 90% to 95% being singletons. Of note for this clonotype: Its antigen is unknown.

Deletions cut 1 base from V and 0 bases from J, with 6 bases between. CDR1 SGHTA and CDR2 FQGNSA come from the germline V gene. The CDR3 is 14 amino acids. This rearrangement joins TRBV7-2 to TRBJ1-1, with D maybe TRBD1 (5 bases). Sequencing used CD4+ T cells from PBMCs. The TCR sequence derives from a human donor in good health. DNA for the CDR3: TGTGCCAGCAGCTTAGTCAGGGTGAACACTGAAGCTTTCTTT. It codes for CASSLVRVNTEAFF.